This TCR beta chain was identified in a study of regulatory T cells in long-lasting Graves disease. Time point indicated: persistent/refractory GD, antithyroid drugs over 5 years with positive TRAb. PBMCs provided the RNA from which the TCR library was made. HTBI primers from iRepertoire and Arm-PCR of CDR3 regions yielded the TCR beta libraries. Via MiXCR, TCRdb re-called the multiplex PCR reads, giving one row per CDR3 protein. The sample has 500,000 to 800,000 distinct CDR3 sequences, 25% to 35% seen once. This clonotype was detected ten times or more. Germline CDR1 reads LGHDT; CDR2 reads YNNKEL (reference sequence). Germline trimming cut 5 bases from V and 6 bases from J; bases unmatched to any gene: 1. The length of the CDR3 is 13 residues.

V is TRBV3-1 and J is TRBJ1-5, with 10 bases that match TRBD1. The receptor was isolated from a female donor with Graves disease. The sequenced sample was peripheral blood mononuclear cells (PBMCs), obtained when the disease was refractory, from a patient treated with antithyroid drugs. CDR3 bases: TGTGCCAGCAGCAGGACAGGGGGTCAGCCCCAGCATTTT. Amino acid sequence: CASSRTGGQPQHF. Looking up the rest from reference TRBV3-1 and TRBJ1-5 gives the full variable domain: DTAVSQTPKYLVTQMGNDKSIKCEQNLGHDTMYWYKQDSKKFLKIMFSYNNKELIINETVPNRFSPKSPDKAHLNLHINSLELGDSAVYFCASSRTGGQPQHFGDGTRLSIL.